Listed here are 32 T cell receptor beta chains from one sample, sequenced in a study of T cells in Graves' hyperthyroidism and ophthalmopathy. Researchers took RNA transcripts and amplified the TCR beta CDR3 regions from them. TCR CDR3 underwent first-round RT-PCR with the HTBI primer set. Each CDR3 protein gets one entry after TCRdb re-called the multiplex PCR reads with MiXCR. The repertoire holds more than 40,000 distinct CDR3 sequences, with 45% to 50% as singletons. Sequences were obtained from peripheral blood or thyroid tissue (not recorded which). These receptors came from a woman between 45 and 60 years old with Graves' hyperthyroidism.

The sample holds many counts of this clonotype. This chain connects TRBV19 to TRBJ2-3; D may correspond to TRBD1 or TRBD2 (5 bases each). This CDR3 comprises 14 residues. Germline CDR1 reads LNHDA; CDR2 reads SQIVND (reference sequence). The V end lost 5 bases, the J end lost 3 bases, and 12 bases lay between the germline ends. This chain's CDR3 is CASSPGPMTDTQYF. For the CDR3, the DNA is TGTGCCAGTAGTCCGGGACCTATGACAGATACGCAGTATTTT.

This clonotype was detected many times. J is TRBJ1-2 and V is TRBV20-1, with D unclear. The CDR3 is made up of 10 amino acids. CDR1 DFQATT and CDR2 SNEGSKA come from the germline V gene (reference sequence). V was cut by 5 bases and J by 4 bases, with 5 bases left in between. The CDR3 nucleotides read TGCAGTGCTGGCACCTATGGCTACACCTTC. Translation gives CSAGTYGYTF.

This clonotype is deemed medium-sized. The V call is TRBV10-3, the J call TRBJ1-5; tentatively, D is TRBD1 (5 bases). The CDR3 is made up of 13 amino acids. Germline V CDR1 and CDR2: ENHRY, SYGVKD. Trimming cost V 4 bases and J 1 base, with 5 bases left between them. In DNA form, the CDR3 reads TGTGCCATCAGTGGGGACAGCAATCAGCCCCAGCATTTT. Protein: CAISGDSNQPQHF.

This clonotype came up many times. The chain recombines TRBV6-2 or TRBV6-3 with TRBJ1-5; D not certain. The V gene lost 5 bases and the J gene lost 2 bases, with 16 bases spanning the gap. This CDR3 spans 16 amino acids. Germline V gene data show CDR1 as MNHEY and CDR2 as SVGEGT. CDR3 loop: CASSLVSSHRNQPQHF. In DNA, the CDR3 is TGTGCCAGCAGTCTTGTGTCGTCCCACCGCAATCAGCCCCAGCATTTT.

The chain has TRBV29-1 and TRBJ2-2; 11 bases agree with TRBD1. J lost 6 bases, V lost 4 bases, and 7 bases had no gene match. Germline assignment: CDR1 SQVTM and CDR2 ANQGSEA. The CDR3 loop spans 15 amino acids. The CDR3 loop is CSVATLGQGAGELFF. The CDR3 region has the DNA TGCAGCGTTGCTACCTTGGGACAGGGGGCCGGGGAGCTGTTTTTT.

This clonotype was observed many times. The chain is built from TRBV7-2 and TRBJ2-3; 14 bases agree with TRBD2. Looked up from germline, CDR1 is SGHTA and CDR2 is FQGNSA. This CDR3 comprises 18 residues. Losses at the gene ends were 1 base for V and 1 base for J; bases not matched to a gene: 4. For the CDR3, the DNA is TGTGCCAGCAGCTTAGGACTAGCGGGAGGGCGCGGCACAGATACGCAGTATTTT. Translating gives CASSLGLAGGRGTDTQYF.

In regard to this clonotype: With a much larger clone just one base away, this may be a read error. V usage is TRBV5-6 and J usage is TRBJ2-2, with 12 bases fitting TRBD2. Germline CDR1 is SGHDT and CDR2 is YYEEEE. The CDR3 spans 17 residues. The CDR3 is CASSFGGLAGFTGELLF. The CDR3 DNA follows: TGTGCCAGCAGCTTTGGTGGACTAGCGGGATTCACCGGGGAGCTGCTTTTT.

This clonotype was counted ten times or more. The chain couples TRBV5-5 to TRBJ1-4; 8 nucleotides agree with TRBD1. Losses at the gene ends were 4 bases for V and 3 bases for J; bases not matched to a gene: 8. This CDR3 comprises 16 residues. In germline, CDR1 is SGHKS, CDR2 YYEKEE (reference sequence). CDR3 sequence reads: CASSPPPGQANEKLFF. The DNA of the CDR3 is TGTGCCAGCAGCCCTCCTCCGGGACAGGCTAATGAAAAACTGTTTTTT.

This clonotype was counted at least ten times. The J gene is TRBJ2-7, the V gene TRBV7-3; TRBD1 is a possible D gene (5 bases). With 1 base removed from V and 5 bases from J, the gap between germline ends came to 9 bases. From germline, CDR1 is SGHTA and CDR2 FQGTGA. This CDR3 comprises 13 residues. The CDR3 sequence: CASSLSRVHEQYF. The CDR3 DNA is TGTGCCAGCAGCTTAAGCAGGGTCCACGAGCAGTACTTC.

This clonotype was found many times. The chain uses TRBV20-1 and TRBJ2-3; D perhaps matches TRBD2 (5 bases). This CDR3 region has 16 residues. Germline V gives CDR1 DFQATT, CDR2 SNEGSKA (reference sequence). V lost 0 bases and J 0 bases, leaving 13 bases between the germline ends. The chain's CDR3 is CSARDRRRASTDTQYF. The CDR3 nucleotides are TGCAGTGCTAGAGATCGGCGGCGGGCTAGCACAGATACGCAGTATTTT.

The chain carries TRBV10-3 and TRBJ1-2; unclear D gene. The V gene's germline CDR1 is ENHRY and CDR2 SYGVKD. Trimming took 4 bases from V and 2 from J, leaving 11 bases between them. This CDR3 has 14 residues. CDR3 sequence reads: CAISGGPLNYGYTF. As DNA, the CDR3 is TGTGCCATCAGTGGTGGACCCCTAAACTATGGCTACACCTTC.

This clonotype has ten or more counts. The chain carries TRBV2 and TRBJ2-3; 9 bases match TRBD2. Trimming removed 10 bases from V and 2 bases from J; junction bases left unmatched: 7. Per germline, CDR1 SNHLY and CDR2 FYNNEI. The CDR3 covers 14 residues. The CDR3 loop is CANLSGRITDTQYF. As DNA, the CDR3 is TGTGCCAACTTGAGCGGGAGGATCACAGATACGCAGTATTTT.

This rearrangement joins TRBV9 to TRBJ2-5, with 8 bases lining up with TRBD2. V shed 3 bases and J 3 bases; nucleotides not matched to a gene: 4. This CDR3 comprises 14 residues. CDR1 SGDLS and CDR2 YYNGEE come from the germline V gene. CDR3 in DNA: TGTGCCAGCAGCGATGGGACTAGTAAAGAGACCCAGTACTTC. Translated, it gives CASSDGTSKETQYF. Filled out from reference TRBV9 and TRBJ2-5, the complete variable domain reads DSGVTQTPKHLITATGQRVTLRCSPRSGDLSVYWYQQSLDQGLQFLIQYYNGEERAKGNILERFSAQQFPDLHSELNLSSLELGDSALYFCASSDGTSKETQYFGPGTRLLVL.

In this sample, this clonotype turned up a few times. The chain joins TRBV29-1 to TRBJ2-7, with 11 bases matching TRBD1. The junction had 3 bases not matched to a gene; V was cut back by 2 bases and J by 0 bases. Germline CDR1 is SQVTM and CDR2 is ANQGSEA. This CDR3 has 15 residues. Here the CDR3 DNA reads TGCAGCGTTGAAAGGGGGACAGGGGGCTCCTACGAGCAGTACTTC. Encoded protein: CSVERGTGGSYEQYF.

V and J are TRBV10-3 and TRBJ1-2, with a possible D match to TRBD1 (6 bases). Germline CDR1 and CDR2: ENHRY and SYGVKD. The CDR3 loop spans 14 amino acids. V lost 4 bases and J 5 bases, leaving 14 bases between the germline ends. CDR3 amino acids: CAISAQGRPYGYTF. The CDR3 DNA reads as TGTGCCATCAGTGCGCAGGGGAGGCCATATGGCTACACCTTC.

The CDR3: CAFTGGGTYEQYF. For the CDR3, the DNA is TGTGCCTTTACTGGGGGGGGCACCTACGAGCAGTACTTC. This chain links TRBV10-3 with TRBJ2-7, with D tentatively TRBD2 (7 bases). Germline V gives CDR1 ENHRY, CDR2 SYGVKD. This CDR3 is 13 amino acids long. Trimming pared 11 bases from V and 2 bases from J, leaving 16 bases between.

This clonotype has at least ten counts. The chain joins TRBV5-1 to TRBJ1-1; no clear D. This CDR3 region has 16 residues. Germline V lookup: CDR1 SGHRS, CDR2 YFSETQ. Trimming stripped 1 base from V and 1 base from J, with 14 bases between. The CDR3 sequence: CASSLNPGSPNTEAFF. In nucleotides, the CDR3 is TGCGCCAGCAGCTTGAACCCCGGGAGCCCGAACACTGAAGCTTTCTTT. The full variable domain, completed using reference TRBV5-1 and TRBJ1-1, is KAGVTQTPRYLIKTRGQQVTLSCSPISGHRSVSWYQQTPGQGLQFLFEYFSETQRNKGNFPGRFSGRQFSNSRSEMNVSTLELGDSALYLCASSLNPGSPNTEAFFGQGTRLTVV.

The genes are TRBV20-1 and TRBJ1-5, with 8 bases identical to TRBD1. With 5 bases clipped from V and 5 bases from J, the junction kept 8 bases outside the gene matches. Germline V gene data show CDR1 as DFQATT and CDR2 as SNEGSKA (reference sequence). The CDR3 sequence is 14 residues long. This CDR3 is CSARRTGRDQPQHF. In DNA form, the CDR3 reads TGCAGTGCTCGACGGACAGGGAGGGATCAGCCCCAGCATTTT.

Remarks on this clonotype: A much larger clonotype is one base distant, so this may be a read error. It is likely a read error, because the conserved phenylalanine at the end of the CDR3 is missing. CDR3 in amino acids: CASSFTFNYGYTL. CDR3 nucleotides: TGTGCCAGCAGTTTTACCTTTAACTATGGCTACACCCTC. The chain links TRBV6-5 to TRBJ1-2; D gene uncertain. V dropped 4 bases and J dropped 1 base, with 7 bases sitting between them. Germline V gives CDR1 MNHEY, CDR2 SVGAGI. The CDR3 sequence is 13 residues long.

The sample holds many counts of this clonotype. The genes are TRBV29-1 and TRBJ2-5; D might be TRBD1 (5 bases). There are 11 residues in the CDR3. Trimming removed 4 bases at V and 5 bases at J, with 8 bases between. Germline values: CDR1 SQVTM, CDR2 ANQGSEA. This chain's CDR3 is CSVGGRETQYF. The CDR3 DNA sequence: TGCAGCGTTGGGGGCCGGGAGACCCAGTACTTC.

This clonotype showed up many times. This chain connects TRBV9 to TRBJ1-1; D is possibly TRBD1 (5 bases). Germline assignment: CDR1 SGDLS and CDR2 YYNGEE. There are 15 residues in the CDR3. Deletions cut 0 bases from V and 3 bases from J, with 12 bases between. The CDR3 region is CASSVDQGLDTEAFF. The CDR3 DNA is TGTGCCAGCAGCGTAGACCAGGGACTCGACACTGAAGCTTTCTTT. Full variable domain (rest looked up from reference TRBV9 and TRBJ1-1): DSGVTQTPKHLITATGQRVTLRCSPRSGDLSVYWYQQSLDQGLQFLIQYYNGEERAKGNILERFSAQQFPDLHSELNLSSLELGDSALYFCASSVDQGLDTEAFFGQGTRLTVV.

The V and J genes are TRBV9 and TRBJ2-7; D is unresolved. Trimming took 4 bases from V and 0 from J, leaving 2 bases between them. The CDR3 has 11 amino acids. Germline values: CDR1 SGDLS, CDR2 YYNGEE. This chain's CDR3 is CASSHSYEQYF. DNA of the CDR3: TGTGCCAGCAGCCACTCCTACGAGCAGTACTTC.

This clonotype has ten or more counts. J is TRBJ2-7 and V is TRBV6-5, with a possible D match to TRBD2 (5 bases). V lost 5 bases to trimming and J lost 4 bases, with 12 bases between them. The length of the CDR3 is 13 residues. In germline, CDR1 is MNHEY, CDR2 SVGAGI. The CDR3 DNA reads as TGTGCCAGCAGTACGGGAATCACGTACGAGCAGTACTTC. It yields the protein CASSTGITYEQYF.

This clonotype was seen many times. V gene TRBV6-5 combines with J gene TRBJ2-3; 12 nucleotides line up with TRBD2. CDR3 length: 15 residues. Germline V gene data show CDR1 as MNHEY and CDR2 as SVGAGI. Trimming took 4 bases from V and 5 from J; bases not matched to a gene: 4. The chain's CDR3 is CASSSTSGRGDTQYF. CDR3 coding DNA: TGTGCCAGCAGTTCGACTAGCGGGAGAGGAGATACGCAGTATTTT.

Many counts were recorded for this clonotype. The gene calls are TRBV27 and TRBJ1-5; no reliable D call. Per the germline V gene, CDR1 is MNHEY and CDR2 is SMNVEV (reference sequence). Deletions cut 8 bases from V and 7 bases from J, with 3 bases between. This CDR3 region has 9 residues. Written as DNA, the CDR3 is TGTGCCAGCGGGCAGCCCCAGCATTTT. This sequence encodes CASGQPQHF.

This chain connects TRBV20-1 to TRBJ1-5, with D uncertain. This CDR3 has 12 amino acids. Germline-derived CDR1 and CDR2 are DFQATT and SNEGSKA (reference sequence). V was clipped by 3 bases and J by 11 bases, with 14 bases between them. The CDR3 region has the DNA TGCAGTGCTAGGGTCCCCCCAGAGACCCAGCATTTT. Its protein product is CSARVPPETQHF.

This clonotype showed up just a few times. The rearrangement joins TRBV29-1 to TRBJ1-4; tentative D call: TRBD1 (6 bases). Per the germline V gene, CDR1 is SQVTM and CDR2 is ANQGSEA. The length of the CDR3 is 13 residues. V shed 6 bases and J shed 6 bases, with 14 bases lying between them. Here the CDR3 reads CSVERAGDEKLFF. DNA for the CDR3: TGCAGCGTCGAGAGGGCAGGGGATGAAAAACTGTTTTTT.

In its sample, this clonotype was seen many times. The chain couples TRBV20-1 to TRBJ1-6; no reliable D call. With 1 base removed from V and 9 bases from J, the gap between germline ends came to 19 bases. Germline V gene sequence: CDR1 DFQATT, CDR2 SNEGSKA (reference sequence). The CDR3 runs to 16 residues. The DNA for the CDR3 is TGCAGTGCTAGAGGGGTCGGCCAAGGGCTGGGTTCACCCCTCCACTTT. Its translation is CSARGVGQGLGSPLHF.

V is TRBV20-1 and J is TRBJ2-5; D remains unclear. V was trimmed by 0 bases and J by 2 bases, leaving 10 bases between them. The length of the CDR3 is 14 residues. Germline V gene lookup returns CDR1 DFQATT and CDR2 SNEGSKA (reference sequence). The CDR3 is CSARDRVGQETQYF. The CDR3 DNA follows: TGCAGTGCTAGAGACCGGGTTGGACAAGAGACCCAGTACTTC.

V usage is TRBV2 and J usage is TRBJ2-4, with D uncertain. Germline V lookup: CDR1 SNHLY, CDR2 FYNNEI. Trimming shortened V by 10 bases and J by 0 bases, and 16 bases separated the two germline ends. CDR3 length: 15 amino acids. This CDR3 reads CATPEWDRAKNIQYF. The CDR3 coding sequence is TGTGCCACCCCCGAATGGGATCGAGCCAAAAACATTCAGTACTTC.

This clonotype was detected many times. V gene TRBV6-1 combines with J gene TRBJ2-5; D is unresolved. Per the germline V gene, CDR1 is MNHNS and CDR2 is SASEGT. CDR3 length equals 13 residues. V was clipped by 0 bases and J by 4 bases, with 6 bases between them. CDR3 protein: CASSEAPIETQYF. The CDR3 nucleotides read TGTGCCAGCAGTGAAGCACCGATAGAGACCCAGTACTTC.

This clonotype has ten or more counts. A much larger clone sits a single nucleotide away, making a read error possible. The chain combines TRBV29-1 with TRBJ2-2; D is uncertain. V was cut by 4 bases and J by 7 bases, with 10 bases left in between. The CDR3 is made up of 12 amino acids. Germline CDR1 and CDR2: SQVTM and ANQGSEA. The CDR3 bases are TGCAGCGTTGGGGCAGGCGGCGGGGAGCTGTTTTTT. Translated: CSVGAGGGELFF.